This T cell receptor (beta chain) stems from a study of shared clonotypes between healthy human individuals. In the original processing: Junction-only immunoSEQ data arrived without quality scores, meaning filtering differed. Libraries were prepared by immunoSEQ multiplex PCR; TCRdb keeps only in-frame clonotypes and omits some of them. V, J and clone size reflect that table, while D and trimming were determined from the DNA. Among about 1 million clones listed, 70% to 80% were seen once. V shed 7 bases and J 7 bases; nucleotides not matched to a gene: 11. The CDR3 consists of 16 residues. Germline CDR1 is SGHNT and CDR2 is YYREEE (reference sequence). This clone has more than one count but fewer than ten. The target antigen is unknown. Subsets obtained from CD4+ cells comprised CD45RA+ naive and CD45RA-negative memory cells. General study points: Though the depth was large, rarefaction showed that sorted-subset sequencing was incomplete.

The sequence derives from a man aged 18 to 30 in good health. The gene calls are TRBV5-4 and TRBJ1-6; TRBD1 aligns across 10 bases. What was sequenced was memory CD4+ T cells sorted from blood. The subset: CD45RA-negative fraction. CDR3 DNA sequence: TGTGCCAGCGGCCCCGGGACAGGGGACGGAAATTCACCCCTCCACTTT. This translates into CASGPGTGDGNSPLHF. The variable domain in full, with the rest retrieved from reference TRBV5-4 and TRBJ1-6, is ETGVTQSPTHLIKTRGQQVTLRCSSQSGHNTVSWYQQALGQGPQFIFQYYREEENGRGNFPPRFSGLQFPNYSSELNVNALELDDSALYLCASGPGTGDGNSPLHFGNGTRLTVT.